Each of the 9 T cell receptor beta chains below was sequenced from the same sample in a study of blood T cell repertoires in COVID-19. Produced via immunoSEQ multiplex PCR; TCRdb's table is partial and in-frame only. The table lists about 190,000 clones, roughly 80% of them singletons, with around 11% in the top ten. Sequences were obtained from peripheral blood. These receptors all come from a woman in her 50s with acute or convalescent COVID-19.

V is TRBV30 and J is TRBJ1-1; a possible D gene is TRBD1 (5 bases). This CDR3 has 14 residues. V gave up 0 bases and J gave up 1 base, with 9 bases separating them. The germline V gene has CDR1 GTSNPN and CDR2 SVGIG (reference sequence). This CDR3 reads CAWSVRGQNTEAFF. For the CDR3, the DNA is TGTGCCTGGAGTGTACGAGGACAGAACACTGAAGCTTTCTTT.

The genes are TRBV28 and TRBJ1-4; D remains ambiguous. V was shortened by 5 bases and J by 7 bases, with 11 bases between the two germline ends. Germline CDR1 is MDHEN and CDR2 is SYDVKM. The CDR3 has 13 residues. The CDR3 bases are TGTGCCAGCAGTCCCTATGGTGCTGAAAAACTGTTTTTT. Its protein is CASSPYGAEKLFF.

The chain uses TRBV6-4 and TRBJ2-1; tentative D call: TRBD2 (7 bases). CDR1 and CDR2 from the germline V gene are MRHNA and SNTAGT. The CDR3 totals 16 residues. Between the trimmed V and J ends, which lost 4 bases and 8 bases, there was a span of 21 bases. CDR3 nucleotides: TGTGCCAGCAGTGCCTTCACTAGGGGGGGGTCGGATGAGCAGTTCTTC. Its protein is CASSAFTRGGSDEQFF.

This chain connects TRBV2 to TRBJ2-2; the D is unclear. V shed 5 bases and J shed 2 bases, with 9 bases lying between them. This CDR3 contains 14 residues. Per germline, CDR1 SNHLY and CDR2 FYNNEI. The CDR3 reads CASSPRTNTGELFF. The CDR3, as DNA: TGTGCCAGCAGTCCCCGAACAAACACCGGGGAGCTGTTTTTT. Using reference TRBV2 and TRBJ2-2 for the parts outside the CDR3, the full variable domain is EPEVTQTPSHQVTQMGQEVILRCVPISNHLYFYWYRQILGQKVEFLVSFYNNEISEKSEIFDDQFSVERPDGSNFTLKIRSTKLEDSAMYFCASSPRTNTGELFFGEGSRLTVL.

The chain joins TRBV29-1 to TRBJ2-7, with 10 bases that match TRBD1. Germline V CDR1 and CDR2: SQVTM, ANQGSEA. V was clipped by 6 bases and J by 3 bases; unmatched bases: 5. This CDR3 is 13 amino acids long. Here the CDR3 DNA reads TGCAGCGTGACGGGACAGGGGCTCTACGAGCAGTACTTC. Protein sequence: CSVTGQGLYEQYF.

The chain joins TRBV2 to TRBJ1-1; 7 nucleotides match TRBD1. The CDR3 sequence is 15 residues long. Germline values: CDR1 SNHLY, CDR2 FYNNEI. Losses at the gene ends were 1 base for V and 3 bases for J; bases not matched to a gene: 5. CDR3 residues: CASSEGRGRYTEAFF. DNA of the CDR3: TGTGCCAGCAGTGAAGGGAGGGGGCGTTACACTGAAGCTTTCTTT.

CDR3 coding DNA: TGTGCCAGCAGTTACTCGAACGGTGCGATGGAGACCCAGTACTTC. This encodes CASSYSNGAMETQYF. The gene calls are TRBV6-5 and TRBJ2-5; D is uncertain. CDR3 length: 15 residues. CDR1 is MNHEY and CDR2 is SVGAGI in the germline V gene. V shed 0 bases and J shed 5 bases, with 13 bases lying between them.

The rearrangement joins TRBV27 to TRBJ2-2, with TRBD2 matching 7 bases. The CDR3 covers 20 residues. The junction had 16 bases not matched to a gene; V was cut back by 0 bases and J by 3 bases. Germline CDR1 is MNHEY and CDR2 is SMNVEV (reference sequence). The CDR3 bases are TGTGCCAGCAGTTTATCGGGGGTCGCAACTAGCGACCTTTACACCGGGGAGCTGTTTTTT. Encoded protein: CASSLSGVATSDLYTGELFF.

The chain carries TRBV29-1 and TRBJ2-7; D gene ambiguous. The CDR3 is made up of 13 amino acids. CDR1 and CDR2 from the germline V gene are SQVTM and ANQGSEA. Trimming took off 3 bases at V and 3 bases at J, with 12 bases between the two ends. This CDR3 reads CSVDSGSGYEQYF. The CDR3 DNA follows: TGCAGCGTTGATAGTGGTTCGGGCTACGAGCAGTACTTC.